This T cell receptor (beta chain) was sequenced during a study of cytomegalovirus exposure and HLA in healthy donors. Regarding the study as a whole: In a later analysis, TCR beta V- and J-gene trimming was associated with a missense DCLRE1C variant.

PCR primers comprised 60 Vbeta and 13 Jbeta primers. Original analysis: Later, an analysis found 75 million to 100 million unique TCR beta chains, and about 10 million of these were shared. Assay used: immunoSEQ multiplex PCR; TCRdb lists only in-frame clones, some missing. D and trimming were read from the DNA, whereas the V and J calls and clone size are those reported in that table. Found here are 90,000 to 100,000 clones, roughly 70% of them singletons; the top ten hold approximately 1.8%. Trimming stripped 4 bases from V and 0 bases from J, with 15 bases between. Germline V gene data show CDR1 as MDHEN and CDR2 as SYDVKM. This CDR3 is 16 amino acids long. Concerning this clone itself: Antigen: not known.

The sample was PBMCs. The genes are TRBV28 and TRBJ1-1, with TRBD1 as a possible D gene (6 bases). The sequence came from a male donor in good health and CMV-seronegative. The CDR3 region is CASSYHHRELNTEAFF. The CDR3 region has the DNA TGTGCCAGCAGTTATCATCACAGGGAATTGAACACTGAAGCTTTCTTT.